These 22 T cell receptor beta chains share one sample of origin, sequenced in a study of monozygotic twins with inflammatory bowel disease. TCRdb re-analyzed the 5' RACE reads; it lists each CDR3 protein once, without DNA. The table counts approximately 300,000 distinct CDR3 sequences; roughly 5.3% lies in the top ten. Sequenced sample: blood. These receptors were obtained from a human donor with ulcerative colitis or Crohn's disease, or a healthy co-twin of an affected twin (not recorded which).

CDR3 protein: CASSSSGTGVNSPLHF. The genes are TRBV5-1 and TRBJ1-6; absent DNA, TCRdb's TRBD1 call cannot be checked. This CDR3 has 16 amino acids. The germline V gene encodes CDR1 SGHRS and CDR2 YFSETQ.

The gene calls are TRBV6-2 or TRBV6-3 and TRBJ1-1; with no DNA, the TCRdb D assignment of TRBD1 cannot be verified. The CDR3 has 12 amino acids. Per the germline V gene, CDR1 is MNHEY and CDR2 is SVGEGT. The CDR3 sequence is CASSPTGSRAFF.

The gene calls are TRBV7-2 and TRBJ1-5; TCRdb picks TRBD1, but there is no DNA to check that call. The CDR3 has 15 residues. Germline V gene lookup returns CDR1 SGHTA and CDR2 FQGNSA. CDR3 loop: CASSLFGGDNQPQHF.

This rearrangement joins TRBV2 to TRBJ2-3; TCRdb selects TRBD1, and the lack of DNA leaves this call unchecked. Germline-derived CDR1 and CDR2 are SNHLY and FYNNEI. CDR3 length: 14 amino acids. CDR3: CASSGTVSTDTQYF.

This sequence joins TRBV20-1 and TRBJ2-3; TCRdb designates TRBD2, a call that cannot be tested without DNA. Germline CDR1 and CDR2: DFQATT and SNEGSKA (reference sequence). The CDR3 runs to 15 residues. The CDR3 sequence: CSAPRLAGVSDTQYF.

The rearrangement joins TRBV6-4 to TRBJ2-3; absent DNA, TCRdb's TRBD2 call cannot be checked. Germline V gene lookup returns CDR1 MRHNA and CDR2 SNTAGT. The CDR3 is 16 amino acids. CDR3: CASTIRRGTHTDTQYF.

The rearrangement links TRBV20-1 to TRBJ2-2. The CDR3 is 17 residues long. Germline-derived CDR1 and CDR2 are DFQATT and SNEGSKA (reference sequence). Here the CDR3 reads CSARDPRGSGNTGELFF.

CDR3 amino acids: CASSIITGRQGFTDTQYF. The rearrangement joins TRBV19 to TRBJ2-3; TCRdb calls TRBD1, which cannot be checked without DNA. The CDR3 spans 18 residues. Germline assignment: CDR1 LNHDA and CDR2 SQIVND (reference sequence).

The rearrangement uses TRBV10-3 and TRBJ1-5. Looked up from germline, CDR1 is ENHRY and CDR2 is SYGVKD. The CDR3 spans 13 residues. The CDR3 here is CAISGHDNQPQHF.

The CDR3 loop is CASSDTGAELF. The chain combines TRBV2 with TRBJ1-2; no DNA is available, so the TRBD1 call from TCRdb remains unchecked. The CDR3 length is 11 residues. CDR1 is SNHLY, CDR2 FYNNEI, per germline.

CDR3 residues: CASSLGQGAQQPQHF. The chain recombines TRBV5-1 with TRBJ1-5; the D gene TCRdb calls, TRBD1, cannot be checked with no DNA. The CDR3 totals 15 residues. Per germline, CDR1 SGHRS and CDR2 YFSETQ.

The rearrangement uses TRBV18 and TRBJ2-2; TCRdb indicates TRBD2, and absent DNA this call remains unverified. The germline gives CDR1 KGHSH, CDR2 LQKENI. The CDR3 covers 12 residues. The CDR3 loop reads CASSEGGRELFF.

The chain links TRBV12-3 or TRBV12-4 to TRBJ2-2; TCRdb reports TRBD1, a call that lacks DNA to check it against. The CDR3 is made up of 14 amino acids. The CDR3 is CASSWGRYTGELFF.

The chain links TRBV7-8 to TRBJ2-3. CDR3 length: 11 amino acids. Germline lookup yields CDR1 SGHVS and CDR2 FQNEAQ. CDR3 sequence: CASSREDTQYF.

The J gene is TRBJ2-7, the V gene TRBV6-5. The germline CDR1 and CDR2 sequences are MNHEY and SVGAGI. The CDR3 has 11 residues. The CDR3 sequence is CASSSVYEQYF.

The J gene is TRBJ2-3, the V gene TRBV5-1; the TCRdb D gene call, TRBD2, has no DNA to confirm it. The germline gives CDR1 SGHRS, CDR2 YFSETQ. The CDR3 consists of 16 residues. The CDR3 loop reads CASSFWGSGKTDTQYF.

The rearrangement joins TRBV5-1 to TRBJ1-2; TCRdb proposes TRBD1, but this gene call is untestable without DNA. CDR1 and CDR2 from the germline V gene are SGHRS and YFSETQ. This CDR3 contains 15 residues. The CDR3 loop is CASSLLTGNLGGYTF.

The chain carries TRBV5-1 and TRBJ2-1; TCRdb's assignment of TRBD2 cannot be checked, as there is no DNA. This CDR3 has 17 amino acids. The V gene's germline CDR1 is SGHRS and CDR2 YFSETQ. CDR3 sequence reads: CASSLALGGGIRSEQFF.

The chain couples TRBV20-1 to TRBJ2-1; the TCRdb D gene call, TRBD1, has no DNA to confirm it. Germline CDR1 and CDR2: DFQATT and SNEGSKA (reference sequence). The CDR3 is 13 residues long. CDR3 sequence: CSAPGIWDNEQFF.

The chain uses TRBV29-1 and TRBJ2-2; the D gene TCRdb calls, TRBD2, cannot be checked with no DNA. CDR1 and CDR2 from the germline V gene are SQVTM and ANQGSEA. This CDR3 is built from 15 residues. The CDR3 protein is CSVEGGLGITGELFF.

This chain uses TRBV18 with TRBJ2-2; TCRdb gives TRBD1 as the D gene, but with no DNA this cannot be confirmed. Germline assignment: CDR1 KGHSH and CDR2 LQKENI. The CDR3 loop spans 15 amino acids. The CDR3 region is CASSPGTGLTGELFF.

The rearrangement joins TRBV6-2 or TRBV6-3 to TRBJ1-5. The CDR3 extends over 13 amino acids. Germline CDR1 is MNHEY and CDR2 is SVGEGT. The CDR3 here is CASTVRREVPQHF.